The rows below give T cell receptor beta chains drawn from one sample of a study of T-cell reconstitution after alpha-beta-depleted transplantation in children. TCRdb used MiXCR to reprocess the PCR reads, holding one entry per CDR3 protein. The profile covers a few hundred thousand distinct CDR3 sequences, with roughly 12% appearing a single time and about 25% taken by the ten largest. The source was peripheral blood, collected 180 days after TCRalphabeta/CD19-depleted stem cell transplant. The receptors stem from a male patient between 2 and 15 years old who had a stem cell transplant for chronic granulomatous disease, so the T cells may come from the graft donor. The CDR3 runs from the conserved cysteine through the conserved F or W. D genes are given only for firm matches. Clone size is shown for a subset of rows, as once, few, many or a class of expanded clone.

clone size: many; V gene: TRBV5-1; CDR3 length: 13; J gene: TRBJ2-5; D gene: NA; CDR3 DNA: TGCGCCAGCAGCTTGGCTGACAGAGAGACCCAGTACTTC; CDR3 protein: CASSLADRETQYF
clone size: many; V gene: TRBV7-2; CDR3 length: 14; J gene: TRBJ2-5; D gene: TRBD1; CDR3 DNA: TGTGCCAGCAGCTGGAACAGGGGTGCGGAGACCCAGTACTTC; CDR3 protein: CASSWNRGAETQYF
clone size: NA; V gene: TRBV28; CDR3 length: 14; J gene: TRBJ2-2; D gene: NA; CDR3 DNA: TGTGCCAGCAGTTTCTCAGGGGTCCCCGGGGAGCTGTTTTTT; CDR3 protein: CASSFSGVPGELFF
clone size: NA; V gene: TRBV7-8; CDR3 length: 16; J gene: TRBJ1-4; D gene: NA; CDR3 DNA: TGTGCCAGCAGCTCGAGCTTTGGCAGGGGAAGGGAAAAACTGTTTTTT; CDR3 protein: CASSSSFGRGREKLFF
clone size: few; V gene: TRBV4-1; CDR3 length: 19; J gene: TRBJ2-1; D gene: TRBD2; CDR3 DNA: TGCGCCAGCAGCCAAGTTGGTCTAGCGGGGGGGAGCTCCTACAATGAGCAGTTCTTC; CDR3 protein: CASSQVGLAGGSSYNEQFF
clone size: few; V gene: TRBV6-5; CDR3 length: 17; J gene: TRBJ2-4; D gene: NA; CDR3 DNA: TGTGCCAGCAGTTACTCGATTGGGGCCGCGGCCAAAAACATTCAGTACTTC; CDR3 protein: CASSYSIGAAAKNIQYF
clone size: many; V gene: TRBV28; CDR3 length: 17; J gene: TRBJ2-5; D gene: TRBD2; CDR3 DNA: TGTGCCAGCAGTTATACAAGTACTAGCGGTCACCAAGAGACCCAGTACTTC; CDR3 protein: CASSYTSTSGHQETQYF
clone size: many; V gene: TRBV9; CDR3 length: 12; J gene: TRBJ2-1; D gene: TRBD2; CDR3 DNA: TGTGCCAGCAGCTCAGAGGCGGGAGTGGTGTTCTTC; CDR3 protein: CASSSEAGVVFF
clone size: many; V gene: TRBV6-1; CDR3 length: 16; J gene: TRBJ1-5; D gene: NA; CDR3 DNA: TGTGCCAGCAGTGACGAGGACAGTAAAGGCAATCAGCCCCAGCATTTT; CDR3 protein: CASSDEDSKGNQPQHF
clone size: many; V gene: TRBV4-1; CDR3 length: 17; J gene: TRBJ2-1; D gene: NA; CDR3 DNA: TGCGCCAGCAGCCAAGATCTTCCGGGGCCGATTTACAATGAGCAGTTCTTC; CDR3 protein: CASSQDLPGPIYNEQFF
clone size: many; V gene: TRBV5-1; CDR3 length: 15; J gene: TRBJ2-1; D gene: TRBD2; CDR3 DNA: TGCGCCAGCAGCACTTTTGGCGGGGGGTACAATGAGCAGTTCTTC; CDR3 protein: CASSTFGGGYNEQFF
clone size: many; V gene: TRBV18; CDR3 length: 17; J gene: TRBJ2-1; D gene: TRBD2; CDR3 DNA: TGTGCCAGCTCACTAACCTTGCTAGCGGGAGGATACAATGAGCAGTTCTTC; CDR3 protein: CASSLTLLAGGYNEQFF
clone size: few; V gene: TRBV12-3/TRBV12-4; CDR3 length: 15; J gene: TRBJ2-1; D gene: TRBD2; CDR3 DNA: TGTGCCAGCAGTTTTTCTAGCGGGGGGGCAGATGAGCAGTTCTTC; CDR3 protein: CASSFSSGGADEQFF
clone size: many; V gene: TRBV12-3/TRBV12-4; CDR3 length: 13; J gene: TRBJ1-3; D gene: NA; CDR3 DNA: TGTGCCAGCAGACGAGGAGTTGGTAACACCATATATTTT; CDR3 protein: CASRRGVGNTIYF
clone size: many; V gene: TRBV7-9; CDR3 length: 15; J gene: TRBJ1-5; D gene: TRBD1; CDR3 DNA: TGTGCCAGCAGCCCAGGGGACAGGGAAAATCAGCCCCAGCATTTT; CDR3 protein: CASSPGDRENQPQHF
clone size: many; V gene: TRBV7-2; CDR3 length: 11; J gene: TRBJ2-7; D gene: NA; CDR3 DNA: TGTGCCAGCAGCTTACCGGGGGAGCAGTACTTC; CDR3 protein: CASSLPGEQYF
clone size: many; V gene: TRBV5-1; CDR3 length: 16; J gene: TRBJ2-6; D gene: NA; CDR3 DNA: TGCGCCAGCAGCCGACCTCAGGGGAGTGGGGCCAACGTCCTGACTTTC; CDR3 protein: CASSRPQGSGANVLTF
clone size: many; V gene: TRBV11-2; CDR3 length: 14; J gene: TRBJ1-2; D gene: NA; CDR3 DNA: TGTGCCAGCAGCTTACAAGGACTTCCCTTTGGCTACACCTTC; CDR3 protein: CASSLQGLPFGYTF
clone size: many; V gene: TRBV7-2; CDR3 length: 13; J gene: TRBJ2-5; D gene: NA; CDR3 DNA: TGTGCCAGCAGTCCCGGAAGCGTGGAGACCCAGTACTTC; CDR3 protein: CASSPGSVETQYF
clone size: many; V gene: TRBV29-1; CDR3 length: 17; J gene: TRBJ2-1; D gene: NA; CDR3 DNA: TGCAGCGTTGATTACAGTTTTGGATATGTTGCAGGATTCGAGCAGTTCTTC; CDR3 protein: CSVDYSFGYVAGFEQFF